This T cell receptor (beta chain) originates from a study of blood T cell repertoires in COVID-19 (dated by TCRdb to about 2020). Context from the whole study: Samples covering the acute and convalescent phases of COVID-19 were provided by collaborators in the United States, Italy and Spain. Samples came from the ongoing ImmuneRACE study (first 160 participants) plus 1,254 subjects from 6 global collaborators. The repertoires were made available in a free public database intended to serve as a resource for research on the immune response to SARS-CoV-2. The prospective study material was composed of cDNA or gDNA derived from T cells, B-cell-depleted T cells, or PBMCs. Deeply sampled blood TCRbeta repertoires from subjects exposed to, actively infected with, or recovered from COVID-19 were included in the dataset. HLA class I and class II types, where available, came from metadata supplied by the sample provider rather than from assay-based typing. A de-identified subject ID, COVID-19 status, age in years and sex were almost always included in the sample metadata.

V has 2 bases trimmed and J has 6 bases trimmed; junction bases matching no gene number 1. As encoded in the germline V gene, CDR1 is MRHNA while CDR2 is SNTAGT. The CDR3 has 14 amino acids, counting the end cysteine and phenylalanine. The read is trimmed to its CDR3 DNA, 42 bases read in frame from base 1. General conclusions and limits of the study: How much clinical and demographic metadata was included differed by source and by participant, and the metadata was provided uncurated.

TCRbeta CDR3 regions were amplified from genomic DNA using the immunoSEQ Assay, a bias-controlled multiplex PCR. The paper's data handling went like this. Within the assay, amplification of reference gene primers was used to estimate how many nucleated cells each sample contained. Sequence reads were collapsed and filtered to measure the absolute abundance of every unique TCRbeta CDR3 rearrangement. For each sample, productive Simpson clonality was calculated as the square root of Simpson's diversity index over productive rearrangements. TCRdb re-hosts the immuneACCESS table, in-frame sequences only. Its copies lack some clones; in the studies checked, an unresolved V gene accounts for under half of them, and the cause for the rest is not known. V, J and clone size are those of that table, while D and trimming were read from the DNA. The sample has 50,000 to 65,000 clones on record, about 88% of them singletons. In total, the top ten clones hold roughly 4% of the sample.

The collaborating institutions used their own protocols to collect whole blood in K2EDTA tubes. Collaborator samples were shipped for TCRbeta analysis as frozen whole blood, isolated PBMCs, or DNA extracted from either sample type. Of note for this clone: The specificity of this receptor is unknown. Per-base qualities were not stored, and no clone one base away is much larger.

What was sequenced was peripheral blood. The receptor was derived from a man in his sixties or seventies with acute or convalescent COVID-19. Rearrangement joined TRBV6-4 to TRBJ2-1; a stretch of 10 junction bases matches TRBD1. In nucleotides, the sequence is TGTGCCAGCAGTGACCGGGACAGGGGCAATGAGCAGTTCTTC. It codes for CASSDRDRGNEQFF.